Following are 20 T cell receptor beta chains from one sample sequenced in a study of blood T cell repertoires in COVID-19. Assay: immunoSEQ multiplex PCR; the TCRdb copy retains only in-frame clones and omits some. The sample contains 150,000 or so clones, 82% of which appear only once. Sequenced: peripheral blood. The receptors come from a woman in her thirties or forties with COVID-19, enrolled during active disease.

The chain links TRBV3-1 (or the pseudogene TRBV3-2) to TRBJ1-2; TRBD1 matches at 10 bases. Trimming at V came to 1 base and at J to 2 bases, leaving 1 base not matched to a gene. This CDR3 is built from 15 residues. Germline V gives CDR1 LGHDT, CDR2 YNNKEL (reference sequence). CDR3 residues: CASSQVDRGNYGYTF. For the CDR3, the DNA is TGTGCCAGCAGCCAAGTGGACAGGGGGAACTATGGCTACACCTTC.

The chain recombines TRBV5-1 with TRBJ2-5; TRBD2 matches 8 bases. The CDR3 runs to 16 residues. Germline V lookup: CDR1 SGHRS, CDR2 YFSETQ. With V trimmed by 3 bases and J by 3 bases, 10 bases remained unmatched. The CDR3 spells CASSSDWTSREETQYF. The DNA for the CDR3 is TGCGCCAGCAGCTCGGACTGGACTAGCCGAGAAGAGACCCAGTACTTC.

This clone was seen only once. This CDR3 reads CASSRDREGYTF. For the CDR3, the DNA is TGTGCCAGCAGTCGGGATCGAGAGGGCTACACCTTC. The V and J genes are TRBV6-5 and TRBJ1-2, with D hard to call. The CDR3 extends over 12 amino acids. V lost 5 bases and J 8 bases, leaving 12 bases between the germline ends. Germline CDR1 and CDR2: MNHEY and SVGAGI.

This sequence joins TRBV19 and TRBJ2-5, with 10 bases fitting TRBD1. J gave up 4 bases and V 4 bases, and 6 bases lay outside the gene matches. The CDR3 has 15 amino acids. Germline lookup yields CDR1 LNHDA and CDR2 SQIVND (reference sequence). The DNA for the CDR3 is TGTGCCAGTAGTACCCGACAGGGGGCTGGAGAGACCCAGTACTTC. Residues: CASSTRQGAGETQYF.

This CDR3 is CASSFLGAPGTDTQYF. The CDR3 nucleotides read TGTGCCAGCAGCTTTTTGGGGGCCCCAGGCACAGATACGCAGTATTTT. This sequence joins TRBV5-8 and TRBJ2-3; D might be TRBD1 (6 bases). CDR3 size: 16 residues. The V and J ends lost 2 bases and 1 base respectively, with 14 bases between them. The germline V gene encodes CDR1 SGHTS and CDR2 YDEGEE.

The CDR3 bases are TGTGCCACCAACAGGGGGGGCGACTATGGCTACACCTTC. Its translation is CATNRGGDYGYTF. The chain employs TRBV6-6 and TRBJ1-2, with TRBD1 identical over 8 bases. The trim removed 10 bases at V and 3 bases at J, leaving 7 bases unmatched. Germline V gene lookup returns CDR1 MNHNY and CDR2 SVGAGI (reference sequence). The CDR3 is 13 amino acids.

The genes are TRBV19 and TRBJ2-7, with 7 nucleotides matching TRBD1. This CDR3 has 13 amino acids. Losses at the gene ends were 3 bases for V and 2 bases for J; bases not matched to a gene: 1. The germline V gene encodes CDR1 LNHDA and CDR2 SQIVND (reference sequence). The CDR3 bases are TGTGCCAGTAGTATCGACAGGGCCTACGAGCAGTACTTC. Its translation is CASSIDRAYEQYF.

The chain combines TRBV28 with TRBJ1-2; 10 bases fit TRBD1. V trimming: 3 bases; J trimming: 7 bases; junction bases outside the gene matches: 5. CDR3 length equals 14 residues. Germline assignment: CDR1 MDHEN and CDR2 SYDVKM. The CDR3 loop reads CASSFGTGVVGYTF. The DNA of the CDR3 is TGTGCCAGCAGTTTCGGGACAGGGGTTGTTGGCTACACCTTC.

The chain uses TRBV2 and TRBJ1-1; D not resolved. Per the germline V gene, CDR1 is SNHLY and CDR2 is FYNNEI. There are 14 residues in the CDR3. The V gene lost 6 bases and the J gene lost 8 bases, with 19 bases spanning the gap. CDR3 in amino acids: CASRGAVGRREAFF. Here the CDR3 DNA reads TGTGCCAGCAGAGGAGCAGTCGGCCGGAGAGAAGCTTTCTTT.

A word on this clone: Other nucleotide sequences from this sample produce the same CDR3. The chain joins TRBV6-1 to TRBJ1-2; D unclear. Germline loops: CDR1 MNHNS, CDR2 SASEGT. Trimming left V 2 bases short and J 4 bases short, with 8 bases between. The CDR3 extends over 13 amino acids. The CDR3 nucleotides are TGTGCCAGCAGTGAATCAGGCAGCTATGGCTACACCTTC. It encodes CASSESGSYGYTF.

The chain joins TRBV19 to TRBJ2-2; D is perhaps TRBD1 (6 bases). The CDR3 extends over 16 amino acids. Trimming took off 4 bases at V and 0 bases at J, with 12 bases between the two ends. Germline CDR1 reads LNHDA; CDR2 reads SQIVND (reference sequence). CDR3 DNA: TGTGCCAGTAGTACCGGACAGACAACGAACACCGGGGAGCTGTTTTTT. Amino acid sequence: CASSTGQTTNTGELFF.

This chain uses TRBV11-3 with TRBJ2-2; 7 positions match TRBD2. Trimming cost V 4 bases and J 5 bases; bases outside gene matches: 4. CDR1 is SGHNT, CDR2 YENEEA, per germline. This CDR3 comprises 14 residues. The DNA of the CDR3 is TGTGCCAGCAGCTCCTCCGGGGGGACCGGGGAGCTGTTTTTT. It translates to CASSSSGGTGELFF.

The chain joins TRBV6-4 to TRBJ2-1; 7 bases agree with TRBD2. This CDR3 has 13 amino acids. Germline CDR1 reads MRHNA; CDR2 reads SNTAGT. The V segment lost 8 bases and the J segment 4 bases; nucleotides outside the gene matches: 5. CDR3 region: CASAGDSYNEQFF. The CDR3, as DNA: TGTGCCAGCGCGGGGGACTCGTACAATGAGCAGTTCTTC.

The rearrangement joins TRBV28 to TRBJ2-7; TRBD1 aligns across 8 bases. The V segment lost 7 bases and the J segment 6 bases; nucleotides outside the gene matches: 11. The germline V gene has CDR1 MDHEN and CDR2 SYDVKM. The CDR3 consists of 14 residues. The CDR3 DNA reads as TGTGCCAGCACCCGATTAACAGGGGGTCCCGAGCAGTACTTC. Its translation: CASTRLTGGPEQYF.

This chain connects TRBV7-2 to TRBJ1-5, with D unresolved. Germline V gene sequence: CDR1 SGHTA, CDR2 FQGNSA. The CDR3 extends over 14 amino acids. The V gene lost 3 bases and the J gene lost 3 bases, with 9 bases spanning the gap. DNA for the CDR3: TGTGCCAGCAGCTTGGGGAGGGTCAATCAGCCCCAGCATTTT. It translates to CASSLGRVNQPQHF.

The gene calls are TRBV29-1 and TRBJ2-7, with 10 bases matching TRBD2. The CDR3 totals 11 residues. V lost 7 bases to trimming and J lost 7 bases; unmatched junction nucleotides: 4. Germline CDR1 and CDR2: SQVTM and ANQGSEA. CDR3 DNA: TGCAGCGGGACAGCGGGAGGGGAGCAGTACTTC. Translated, it gives CSGTAGGEQYF.

The chain is built from TRBV12-3 or TRBV12-4 and TRBJ2-1; D gene ambiguous. Trimming cost V 5 bases and J 4 bases, with 9 bases left between them. CDR3 length: 13 amino acids. The CDR3 protein is CASSPNGYNEQFF. In DNA form, the CDR3 reads TGTGCCAGCAGTCCTAACGGGTACAATGAGCAGTTCTTC.

This CDR3 reads CASSPLPGGQTNTEAFF. Here the CDR3 DNA reads TGTGCCAGCTCACCGCTTCCAGGGGGACAGACGAACACTGAAGCTTTCTTT. The V call is TRBV18, the J call TRBJ1-1; TRBD1 aligns across 7 bases. Germline lookup yields CDR1 KGHSH and CDR2 LQKENI. CDR3 length: 17 amino acids. Trimming took 3 bases from V and 1 from J; bases not matched to a gene: 11.

The V and J genes are TRBV10-3 and TRBJ2-3, with TRBD2 identical over 7 bases. Germline loops: CDR1 ENHRY, CDR2 SYGVKD. V was pared by 7 bases and J by 6 bases, with 1 base of the junction left unmatched. The length of the CDR3 is 11 residues. CDR3 coding DNA: TGTGCCATCAACGGGGGGGATACGCAGTATTTT. Translating gives CAINGGDTQYF.

This clone was detected a few times. The chain carries TRBV5-3 and TRBJ2-7, with a tentative D call TRBD1 (6 bases). TRBV5-3 is an open reading frame, and its role is uncertain. This CDR3 spans 22 amino acids. V gave up 3 bases and J gave up 2 bases, with 36 bases separating them. CDR3 in amino acids: CARSWPGQVIPGPRNNTYEQYF. DNA of the CDR3: TGTGCCAGAAGCTGGCCGGGACAAGTTATTCCGGGACCAAGAAATAATACCTACGAGCAGTACTTC.